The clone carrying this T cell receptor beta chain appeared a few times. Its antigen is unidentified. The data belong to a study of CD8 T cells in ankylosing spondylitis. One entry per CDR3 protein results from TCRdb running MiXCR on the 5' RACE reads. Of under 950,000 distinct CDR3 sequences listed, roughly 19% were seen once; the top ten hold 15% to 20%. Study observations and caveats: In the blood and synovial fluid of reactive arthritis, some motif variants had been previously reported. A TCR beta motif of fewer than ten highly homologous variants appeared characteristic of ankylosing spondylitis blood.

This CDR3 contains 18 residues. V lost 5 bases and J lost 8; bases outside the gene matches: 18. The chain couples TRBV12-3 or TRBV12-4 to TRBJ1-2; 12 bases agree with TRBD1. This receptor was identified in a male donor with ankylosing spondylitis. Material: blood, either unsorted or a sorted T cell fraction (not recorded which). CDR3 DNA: TGTGCCAGCAGTCCCCTTAACCCGTACGGGACAGGGGGCGGAGGCTACACCTTC. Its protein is CASSPLNPYGTGGGGYTF.